What follows are 27 T cell receptor beta chains derived from one specimen sequenced in a study of cytomegalovirus exposure and HLA in healthy donors. Clones were read by immunoSEQ multiplex PCR, and TCRdb kept only the in-frame ones, dropping some. The profile shows 38,000 or so clones, about 93% of them singletons. Sequencing used PBMCs. All receptors come from a man aged 18 to 30 in good health and CMV-seronegative.

The chain is built from TRBV6-1 and TRBJ2-2; 10 positions agree with TRBD2. Germline loops: CDR1 MNHNS, CDR2 SASEGT. The CDR3 spans 16 residues. J was trimmed by 4 bases and V by 3 bases; bases with no gene match: 5. Here the CDR3 reads CASSELAGAGTGELFF. DNA of the CDR3: TGTGCCAGCAGTGAGCTAGCGGGGGCGGGCACCGGGGAGCTGTTTTTT.

The chain carries TRBV11-2 and TRBJ2-1; a possible D gene is TRBD2 (6 bases). Germline assignment: CDR1 SGHAT and CDR2 FQNNGV. This CDR3 has 16 amino acids. Trimming shortened V by 5 bases and J by 0 bases, and 14 bases separated the two germline ends. The CDR3 loop is CASSPRDSLSYNEQFF. The CDR3, as DNA: TGTGCCAGCAGCCCCAGGGACTCCCTCTCCTACAATGAGCAGTTCTTC.

This clone was observed a handful of times. The chain carries TRBV27 and TRBJ2-1, with TRBD2 matching 14 bases. This CDR3 is built from 15 residues. From germline, CDR1 is MNHEY and CDR2 SMNVEV (reference sequence). The DNA for the CDR3 is TGTTGTCCCCCGCGAGGGACTAGCGGGAGCGATGAGCAGTTCTTC. Translated, it gives CCPPRGTSGSDEQFF.

This clone has a single count. V gene TRBV5-8 combines with J gene TRBJ2-1; tentatively, D is TRBD1 (6 bases). Deletions cut 3 bases from V and 9 bases from J, with 19 bases between. Germline V gene sequence: CDR1 SGHTS, CDR2 YDEGEE. The CDR3 has 15 residues. The chain's CDR3 is CASSSGVPYGTEQFF. The DNA for the CDR3 is TGTGCCAGCAGCTCAGGGGTGCCTTACGGTACTGAGCAGTTCTTC.

The chain joins TRBV18 to TRBJ1-1; no definite D call. CDR3 length: 13 amino acids. Trimming shortened V by 3 bases and J by 2 bases, and 7 bases separated the two germline ends. The germline gives CDR1 KGHSH, CDR2 LQKENI. Written as DNA, the CDR3 is TGTGCCAGCTCACCCTCAGTAAACACTGAAGCTTTCTTT. Translating it yields CASSPSVNTEAFF.

The chain uses TRBV19 and TRBJ1-5; 7 bases map to TRBD1. The ends lost 6 bases at V and 7 bases at J; junction bases unmatched: 9. The germline gives CDR1 LNHDA, CDR2 SQIVND (reference sequence). The CDR3 consists of 14 residues. The CDR3 region is CASSPTGREQPQHF. CDR3 nucleotide sequence: TGTGCCAGTAGCCCGACAGGGAGAGAGCAGCCCCAGCATTTT.

The CDR3 region is CASSENRGRFPGELFF. CDR3 nucleotides: TGTGCCAGCAGCGAGAACAGGGGGCGCTTTCCCGGGGAGCTGTTTTTT. The chain links TRBV28 to TRBJ2-2; 9 bases agree with TRBD1. The V segment lost 6 bases and the J segment 6 bases; nucleotides outside the gene matches: 11. Germline CDR1 is MDHEN and CDR2 is SYDVKM. The CDR3 extends over 16 amino acids.

V usage is TRBV28 and J usage is TRBJ1-1; 7 bases align to TRBD1. Germline V lookup: CDR1 MDHEN, CDR2 SYDVKM. V shed 5 bases and J 5 bases; nucleotides not matched to a gene: 8. The CDR3 totals 14 residues. The CDR3 region has the DNA TGTGCCAGCAGTCCACAAAGGGGGCGGACTGAAGCTTTCTTT. It translates to CASSPQRGRTEAFF.

DNA for the CDR3: TGTGCCAGCAGCTCCGGCGCTGGAGTGGGGGCGGCATCCTACGAGCAGTACTTC. Translated: CASSSGAGVGAASYEQYF. The gene calls are TRBV5-5 and TRBJ2-7; a possible D gene is TRBD1 (6 bases). Germline loops: CDR1 SGHKS, CDR2 YYEKEE (reference sequence). The CDR3 length is 18 residues. Trimming pared 3 bases from V and 1 base from J, leaving 23 bases between.

V is TRBV9 and J is TRBJ2-7, with TRBD2 as a possible D gene (6 bases). With 1 base removed from V and 7 bases from J, the gap between germline ends came to 15 bases. Germline assignment: CDR1 SGDLS and CDR2 YYNGEE. This CDR3 comprises 14 residues. The CDR3 DNA is TGTGCCAGCAGCGTATCCAGCGCGGGAAGAGAGCAGTACTTC. Its protein is CASSVSSAGREQYF.

The chain recombines TRBV11-2 with TRBJ1-1, with TRBD1 as a possible D gene (5 bases). There are 15 residues in the CDR3. Germline CDR1 reads SGHAT; CDR2 reads FQNNGV. Trimming removed 5 bases from V and 6 bases from J, with 19 bases in between. The CDR3, as DNA: TGTGCCAGCAGCCCCGATCTCATAAAGGGGCCTGAAGCTTTCTTT. Translation gives CASSPDLIKGPEAFF.

This clone was seen only once. This rearrangement joins TRBV29-1 to TRBJ2-1; perhaps TRBD2 as D (7 bases). CDR1 SQVTM and CDR2 ANQGSEA come from the germline V gene. The CDR3 totals 15 residues. The V end was cut by 4 bases, the J end by 0 bases, with 13 bases between. The CDR3 DNA is TGCAGCGTTGGGGGGGGCCGACGCTCCTACAATGAGCAGTTCTTC. Protein: CSVGGGRRSYNEQFF.

The chain carries TRBV19 and TRBJ2-1; 7 nucleotides align to TRBD1. Unmatched junction bases numbered 11, after V lost 8 bases and J lost 4 bases. CDR1 and CDR2 from the germline V gene are LNHDA and SQIVND (reference sequence). The CDR3 is 15 residues long. Here the CDR3 reads CASQRGTASYNEQFF. Here the CDR3 DNA reads TGTGCCAGTCAAAGAGGGACAGCTTCTTACAATGAGCAGTTCTTC.

The chain has TRBV18 and TRBJ1-3, with TRBD1 identical over 11 bases. The CDR3 covers 15 residues. The germline CDR1 and CDR2 sequences are KGHSH and LQKENI. V gave up 6 bases and J gave up 4 bases; unmatched junction bases: 5. The CDR3 nucleotides read TGTGCCAGCTCCGTCGGACAGGGGGCAGGAAACACCATATATTTT. It is translated as CASSVGQGAGNTIYF. The whole variable domain, remainder taken from reference TRBV18 and TRBJ1-3, is NAGVMQNPRHLVRRRGQEARLRCSPMKGHSHVYWYRQLPEEGLKFMVYLQKENIIDESGMPKERFSAEFPKEGPSILRIQQVVRGDSAAYFCASSVGQGAGNTIYFGEGSWLTVV.

V is TRBV5-1 and J is TRBJ2-5; possible D gene TRBD2, 6 bases. The CDR3 consists of 14 residues. CDR1 and CDR2 (germline): SGHRS, YFSETQ. The V end lost 4 bases, the J end lost 3 bases, and 13 bases lay between the germline ends. The CDR3 DNA reads as TGCGCCAGCAGCCCCGGGACTTCCAAAGAGACCCAGTACTTC. Protein: CASSPGTSKETQYF.

The chain joins TRBV4-2 to TRBJ1-4, with 7 bases that match TRBD1. V trimming: 4 bases; J trimming: 8 bases; junction bases outside the gene matches: 13. The CDR3 is 16 residues long. Germline V CDR1 and CDR2: LGHNA, YNFKEQ. CDR3 amino acids: CASSPGLGRGNEKLFF. The DNA of the CDR3 is TGTGCCAGCAGCCCAGGTCTTGGCAGGGGGAACGAAAAACTGTTTTTT.

The chain links TRBV6-5 to TRBJ2-5; D might be TRBD2 (6 bases). Germline CDR1 is MNHEY and CDR2 is SVGAGI. V dropped 2 bases and J dropped 4 bases, with 8 bases sitting between them. The CDR3 is made up of 13 amino acids. The DNA for the CDR3 is TGTGCCAGCAGTTACCCGGGAGTAGAGACCCAGTACTTC. Encoded protein: CASSYPGVETQYF.

The chain recombines TRBV7-6 with TRBJ2-1; a weak D match, TRBD2 (6 bases). CDR3 size: 16 residues. From germline, CDR1 is SGHVS and CDR2 FNYEAQ. V shed 3 bases and J shed 2 bases, with 14 bases lying between them. This CDR3 reads CASSLRAGGTYNEQFF. The CDR3 coding sequence is TGTGCCAGCAGCTTGCGCGCCGGGGGAACCTACAATGAGCAGTTCTTC.

This chain connects TRBV27 to TRBJ1-5; 10 bases agree with TRBD1. V lost 6 bases and J lost 6; bases outside the gene matches: 5. Germline CDR1 and CDR2: MNHEY and SMNVEV (reference sequence). The CDR3 runs to 14 residues. In nucleotides, the CDR3 is TGTGCCAGCAGCCCTAGGGACAGGGGTCAGCCCCAGCATTTT. This encodes CASSPRDRGQPQHF.

Concerning this clone itself: The junction departs from germline at one end; a sequencing error may be responsible. V usage is TRBV9 and J usage is TRBJ2-7; the D gene is possibly TRBD1 (6 bases). The CDR3 is 15 residues long. Per the germline V gene, CDR1 is SGDLS and CDR2 is YYNGEE. The CDR3: CASSVEGRGSHEQYF. The CDR3, as DNA: TGTGCCAGCAGCGTAGAAGGCAGGGGCTCCCACGAGCAGTACTTC.

The rearrangement links TRBV11-3 to TRBJ2-5; TRBD1 aligns across 7 bases. Germline V gives CDR1 SGHNT, CDR2 YENEEA. V trimming: 4 bases; J trimming: 4 bases; junction bases outside the gene matches: 3. The CDR3 covers 13 residues. This chain's CDR3 is CASSSDRVETQYF. The CDR3, as DNA: TGTGCCAGCAGCTCCGACAGGGTAGAGACCCAGTACTTC. Full variable domain (remainder filled in from reference TRBV11-3 and TRBJ2-5): EAGVVQSPRYKIIEKKQPVAFWCNPISGHNTLYWYLQNLGQGPELLIRYENEEAVDDSQLPKDRFSAERLKGVDSTLKIQPAELGDSAVYLCASSSDRVETQYFGPGTRLLVL.

Turning to this clone: This sample also contains other DNA sequences that code for the same CDR3. The rearrangement uses TRBV5-1 and TRBJ1-1; possible D gene TRBD1, 6 bases. Between the trimmed V and J ends, which lost 1 base and 1 base, there was a span of 8 bases. The CDR3 consists of 14 residues. Germline V CDR1 and CDR2: SGHRS, YFSETQ. CDR3 DNA sequence: TGCGCCAGCAGCTTGCAGACAGGGAACACTGAAGCTTTCTTT. Translating it yields CASSLQTGNTEAFF.

This rearrangement joins TRBV7-6 to TRBJ2-2, with D possibly matching TRBD2 (5 bases). The CDR3 length is 14 residues. Trimming stripped 11 bases from V and 7 bases from J, with 20 bases between. Germline-derived CDR1 and CDR2 are SGHVS and FNYEAQ. CDR3 amino acids: CASNTPLRGGELFF. The CDR3 bases are TGTGCCTCAAACACCCCCTTACGGGGCGGGGAGCTGTTTTTT.

Here the CDR3 DNA reads TGTGCCAGCAGCGGGGGAGGTACAGATACGCAGTATTTT. Encoded protein: CASSGGGTDTQYF. J is TRBJ2-3 and V is TRBV7-3, with D possibly TRBD2 on 6 matching bases. The CDR3 totals 13 residues. Germline assignment: CDR1 SGHTA and CDR2 FQGTGA. The ends were cut back, 5 bases at V and 3 bases at J, with 9 bases in the middle.

The rearrangement joins TRBV7-6 to TRBJ1-5; D gene uncertain. Germline loops: CDR1 SGHVS, CDR2 FNYEAQ. V was cut by 1 base and J by 4 bases, with 8 bases left in between. This CDR3 contains 14 residues. The CDR3: CASSLGGGNQPQHF. The CDR3 region has the DNA TGTGCCAGCAGCTTAGGTGGCGGGAATCAGCCCCAGCATTTT.

V and J are TRBV28 and TRBJ2-7; TRBD2 agrees at 8 bases. V dropped 2 bases and J dropped 5; count of bases not matched to a gene: 11. The CDR3 spans 16 residues. Germline CDR1 reads MDHEN; CDR2 reads SYDVKM. CDR3 DNA sequence: TGTGCCAGCAGTTTACATATAGGACTAGCTGCTAACGAGCAGTACTTC. This sequence encodes CASSLHIGLAANEQYF.

The chain is built from TRBV6-1 and TRBJ2-7; tentative D call: TRBD1 (5 bases). The CDR3 is 14 residues long. Trimming cost V 5 bases and J 4 bases, with 15 bases left between them. Germline CDR1 reads MNHNS; CDR2 reads SASEGT. The CDR3 loop is CASSSGQAGYEQYF. DNA for the CDR3: TGTGCCAGCAGTTCCGGCCAGGCAGGGTACGAGCAGTACTTC.